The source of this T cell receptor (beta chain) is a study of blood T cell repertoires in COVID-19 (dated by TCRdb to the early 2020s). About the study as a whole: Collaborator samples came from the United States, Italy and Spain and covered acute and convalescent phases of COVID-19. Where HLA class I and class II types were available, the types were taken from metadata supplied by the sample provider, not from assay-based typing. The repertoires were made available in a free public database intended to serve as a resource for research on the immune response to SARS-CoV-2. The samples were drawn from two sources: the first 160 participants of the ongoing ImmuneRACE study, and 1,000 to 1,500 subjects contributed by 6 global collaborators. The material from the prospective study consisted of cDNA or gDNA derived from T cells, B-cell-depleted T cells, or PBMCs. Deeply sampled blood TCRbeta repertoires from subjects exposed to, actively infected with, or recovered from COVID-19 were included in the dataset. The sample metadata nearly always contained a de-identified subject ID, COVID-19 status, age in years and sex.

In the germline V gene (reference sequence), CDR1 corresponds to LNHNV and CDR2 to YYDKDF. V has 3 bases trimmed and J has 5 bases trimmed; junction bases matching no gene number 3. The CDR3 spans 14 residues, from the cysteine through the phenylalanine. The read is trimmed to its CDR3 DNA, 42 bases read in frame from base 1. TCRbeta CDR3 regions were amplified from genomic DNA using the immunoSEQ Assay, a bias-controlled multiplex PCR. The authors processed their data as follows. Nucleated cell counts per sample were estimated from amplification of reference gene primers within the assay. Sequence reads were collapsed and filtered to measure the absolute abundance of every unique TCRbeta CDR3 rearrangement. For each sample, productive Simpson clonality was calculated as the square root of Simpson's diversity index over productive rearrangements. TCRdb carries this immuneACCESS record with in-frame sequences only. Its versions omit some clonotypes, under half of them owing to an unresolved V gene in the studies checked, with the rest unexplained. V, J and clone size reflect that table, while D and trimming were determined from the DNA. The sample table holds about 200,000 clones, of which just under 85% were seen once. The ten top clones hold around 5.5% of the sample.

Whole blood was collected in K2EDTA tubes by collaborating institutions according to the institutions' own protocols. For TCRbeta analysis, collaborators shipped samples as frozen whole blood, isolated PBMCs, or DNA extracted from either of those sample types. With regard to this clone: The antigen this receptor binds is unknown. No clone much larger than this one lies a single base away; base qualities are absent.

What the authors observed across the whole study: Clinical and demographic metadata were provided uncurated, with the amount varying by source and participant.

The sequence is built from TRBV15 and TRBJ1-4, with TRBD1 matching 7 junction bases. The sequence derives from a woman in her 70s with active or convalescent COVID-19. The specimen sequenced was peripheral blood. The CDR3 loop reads CATSRGQTNEKLFF. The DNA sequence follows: TGTGCCACCAGCAGGGGACAGACAAATGAAAAACTGTTTTTT.